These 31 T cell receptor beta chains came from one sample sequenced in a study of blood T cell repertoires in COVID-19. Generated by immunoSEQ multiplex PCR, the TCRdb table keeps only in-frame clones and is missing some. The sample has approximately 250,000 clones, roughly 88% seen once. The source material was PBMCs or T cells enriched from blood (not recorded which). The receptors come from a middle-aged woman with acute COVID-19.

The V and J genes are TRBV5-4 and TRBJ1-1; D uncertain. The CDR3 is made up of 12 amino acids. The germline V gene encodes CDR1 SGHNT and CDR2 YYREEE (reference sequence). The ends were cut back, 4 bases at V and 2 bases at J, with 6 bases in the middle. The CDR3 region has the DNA TGTGCCAGCAGCCTTTTAAACACTGAAGCTTTCTTT. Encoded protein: CASSLLNTEAFF. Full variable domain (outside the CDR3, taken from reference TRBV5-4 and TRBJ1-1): ETGVTQSPTHLIKTRGQQVTLRCSSQSGHNTVSWYQQALGQGPQFIFQYYREEENGRGNFPPRFSGLQFPNYSSELNVNALELDDSALYLCASSLLNTEAFFGQGTRLTVV.

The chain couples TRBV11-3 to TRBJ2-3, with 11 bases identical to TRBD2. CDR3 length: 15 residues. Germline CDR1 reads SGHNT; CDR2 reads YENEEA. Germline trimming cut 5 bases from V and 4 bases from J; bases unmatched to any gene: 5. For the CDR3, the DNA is TGTGCCAGCAGCAAAACTAGCGGGAGATCAGATACGCAGTATTTT. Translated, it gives CASSKTSGRSDTQYF.

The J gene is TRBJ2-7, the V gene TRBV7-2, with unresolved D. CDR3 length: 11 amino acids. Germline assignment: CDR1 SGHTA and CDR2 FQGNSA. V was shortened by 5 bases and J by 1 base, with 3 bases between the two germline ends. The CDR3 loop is CASSRSYEQYF. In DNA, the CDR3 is TGTGCCAGCAGCCGGTCCTACGAGCAGTACTTC.

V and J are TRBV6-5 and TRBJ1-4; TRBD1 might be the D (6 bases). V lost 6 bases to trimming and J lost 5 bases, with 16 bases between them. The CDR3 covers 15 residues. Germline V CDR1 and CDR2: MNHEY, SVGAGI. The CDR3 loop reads CASSRNRDTNEKLFF. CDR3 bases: TGTGCCAGCAGCCGAAACAGGGACACGAATGAAAAACTGTTTTTT.

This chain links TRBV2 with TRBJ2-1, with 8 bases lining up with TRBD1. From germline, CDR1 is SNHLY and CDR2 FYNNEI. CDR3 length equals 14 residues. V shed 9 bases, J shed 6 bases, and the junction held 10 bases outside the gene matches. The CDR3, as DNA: TGTGCCAGTTCCGGACAGGGTGTGGGCAATGAGCAGTTCTTC. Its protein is CASSGQGVGNEQFF.

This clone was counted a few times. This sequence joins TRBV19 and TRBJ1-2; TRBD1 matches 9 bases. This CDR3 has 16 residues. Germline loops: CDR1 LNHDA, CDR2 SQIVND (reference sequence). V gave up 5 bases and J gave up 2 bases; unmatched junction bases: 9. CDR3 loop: CASSPQTGGENYGYTF. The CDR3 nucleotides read TGTGCCAGTAGTCCGCAGACAGGGGGAGAAAACTATGGCTACACCTTC.

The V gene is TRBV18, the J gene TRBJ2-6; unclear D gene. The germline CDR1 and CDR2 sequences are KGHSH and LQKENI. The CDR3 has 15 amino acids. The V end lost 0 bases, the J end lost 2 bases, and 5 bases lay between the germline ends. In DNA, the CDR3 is TGTGCCAGCTCACCACCTCTTCCTGGGGCCAACGTCCTGACTTTC. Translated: CASSPPLPGANVLTF. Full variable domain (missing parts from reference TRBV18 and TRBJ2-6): NAGVMQNPRHLVRRRGQEARLRCSPMKGHSHVYWYRQLPEEGLKFMVYLQKENIIDESGMPKERFSAEFPKEGPSILRIQQVVRGDSAAYFCASSPPLPGANVLTFGAGSRLTVL.

The CDR3 DNA reads as TGTGCCAGCAGCCCCCGACAGCTTGGCAATCAGCCCCAGCATTTT. It yields the protein CASSPRQLGNQPQHF. The V and J genes are TRBV7-2 and TRBJ1-5, with D tentatively TRBD1 (5 bases). This CDR3 spans 15 amino acids. Trimming stripped 5 bases from V and 2 bases from J, with 13 bases between. CDR1 is SGHTA, CDR2 FQGNSA, per germline.

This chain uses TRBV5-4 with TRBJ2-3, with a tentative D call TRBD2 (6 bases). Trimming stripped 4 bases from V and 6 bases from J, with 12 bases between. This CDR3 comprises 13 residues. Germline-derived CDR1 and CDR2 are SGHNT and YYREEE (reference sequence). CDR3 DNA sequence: TGTGCCAGCAGCCGGTCTAGCGAGGATACGCAGTATTTT. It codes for CASSRSSEDTQYF.

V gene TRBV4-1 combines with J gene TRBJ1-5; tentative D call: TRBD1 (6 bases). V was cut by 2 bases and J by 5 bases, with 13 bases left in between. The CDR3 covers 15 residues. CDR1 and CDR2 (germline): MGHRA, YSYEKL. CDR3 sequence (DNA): TGCGCCAGCAGCCAATCAACAGGGCCATATCAGCCCCAGCATTTT. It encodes CASSQSTGPYQPQHF.

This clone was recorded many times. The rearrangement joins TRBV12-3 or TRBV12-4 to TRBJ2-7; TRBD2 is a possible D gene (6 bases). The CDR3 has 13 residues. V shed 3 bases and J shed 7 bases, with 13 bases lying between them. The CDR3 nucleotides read TGTGCCAGCAGTTTCGGACGGGAGAGGGAGCAGTACTTC. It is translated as CASSFGREREQYF.

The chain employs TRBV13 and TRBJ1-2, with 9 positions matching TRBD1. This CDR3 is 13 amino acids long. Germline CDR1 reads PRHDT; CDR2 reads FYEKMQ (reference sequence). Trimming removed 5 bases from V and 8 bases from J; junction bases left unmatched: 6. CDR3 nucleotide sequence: TGTGCCAGCAGCCGGGGACAGGGTGGCGGCTACACCTTC. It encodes CASSRGQGGGYTF.

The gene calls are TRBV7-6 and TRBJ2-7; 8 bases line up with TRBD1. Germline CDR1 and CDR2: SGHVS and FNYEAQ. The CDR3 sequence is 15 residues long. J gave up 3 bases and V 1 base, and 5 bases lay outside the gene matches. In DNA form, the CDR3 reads TGTGCCAGCAGCTTAGGGCAGGGGGCAATCTACGAGCAGTACTTC. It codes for CASSLGQGAIYEQYF.

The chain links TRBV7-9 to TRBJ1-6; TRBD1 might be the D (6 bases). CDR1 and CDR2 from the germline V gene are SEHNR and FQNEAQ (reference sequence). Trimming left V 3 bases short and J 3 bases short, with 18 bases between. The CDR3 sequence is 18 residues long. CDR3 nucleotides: TGTGCCAGCAGCTTTCTCCCACAGGGAACGAGCTATAATTCACCCCTCCACTTT. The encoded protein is CASSFLPQGTSYNSPLHF.

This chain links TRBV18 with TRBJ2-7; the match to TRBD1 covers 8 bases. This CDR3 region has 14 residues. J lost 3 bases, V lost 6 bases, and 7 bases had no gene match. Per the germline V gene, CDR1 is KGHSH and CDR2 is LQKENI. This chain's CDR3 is CASSHRGVLYEQYF. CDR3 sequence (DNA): TGTGCCAGCTCGCACAGGGGGGTCCTCTACGAGCAGTACTTC.

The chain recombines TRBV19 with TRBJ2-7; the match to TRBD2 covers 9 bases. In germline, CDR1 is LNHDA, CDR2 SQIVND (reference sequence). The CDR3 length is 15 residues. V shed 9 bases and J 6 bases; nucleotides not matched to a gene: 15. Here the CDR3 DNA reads TGTGCCAGCCAAACGACGGCGGGGGGGCCGGGCGAGCAGTACTTC. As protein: CASQTTAGGPGEQYF.

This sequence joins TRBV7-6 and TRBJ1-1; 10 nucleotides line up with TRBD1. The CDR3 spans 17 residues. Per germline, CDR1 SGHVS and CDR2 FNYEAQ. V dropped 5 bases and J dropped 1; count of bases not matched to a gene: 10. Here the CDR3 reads CASSPGVTGGPNTEAFF. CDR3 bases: TGTGCCAGCAGCCCTGGGGTGACAGGGGGCCCGAACACTGAAGCTTTCTTT.

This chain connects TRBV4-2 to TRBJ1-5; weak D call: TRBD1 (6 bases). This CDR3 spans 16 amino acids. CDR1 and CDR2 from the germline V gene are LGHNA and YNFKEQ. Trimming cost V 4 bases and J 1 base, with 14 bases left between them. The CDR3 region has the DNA TGTGCCAGCAGCCCCTCAGGGGATTGGAGCAATCAGCCCCAGCATTTT. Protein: CASSPSGDWSNQPQHF.

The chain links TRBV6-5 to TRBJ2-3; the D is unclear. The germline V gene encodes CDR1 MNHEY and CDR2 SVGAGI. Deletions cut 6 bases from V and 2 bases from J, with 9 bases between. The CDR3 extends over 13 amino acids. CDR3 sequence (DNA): TGTGCCAGCAGCCGCGCTTCCACAGATACGCAGTATTTT. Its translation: CASSRASTDTQYF.

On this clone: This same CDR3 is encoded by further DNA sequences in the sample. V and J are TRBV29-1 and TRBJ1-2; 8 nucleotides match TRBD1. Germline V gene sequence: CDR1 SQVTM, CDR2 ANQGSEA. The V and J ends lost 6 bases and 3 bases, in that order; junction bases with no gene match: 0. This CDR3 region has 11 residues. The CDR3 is CSVDRDYGYTF. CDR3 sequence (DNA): TGCAGCGTGGACAGGGACTATGGCTACACCTTC. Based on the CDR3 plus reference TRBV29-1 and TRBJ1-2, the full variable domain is SAVISQKPSRDICQRGTSLTIQCQVDSQVTMMFWYRQQPGQSLTLIATANQGSEATYESGFVIDKFPISRPNLTFSTLTVSNMSPEDSSIYLCSVDRDYGYTFGSGTRLTVV.

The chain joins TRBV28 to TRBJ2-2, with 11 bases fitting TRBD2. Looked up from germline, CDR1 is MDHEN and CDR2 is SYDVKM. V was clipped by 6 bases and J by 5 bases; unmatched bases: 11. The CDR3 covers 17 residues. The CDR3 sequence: CASRSYSGRAGTGELFF. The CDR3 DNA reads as TGTGCCAGCAGATCCTATAGCGGGAGGGCCGGTACCGGGGAGCTGTTTTTT. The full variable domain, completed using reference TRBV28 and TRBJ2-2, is DVKVTQSSRYLVKRTGEKVFLECVQDMDHENMFWYRQDPGLGLRLIYFSYDVKMKEKGDIPEGYSVSREKKERFSLILESASTNQTSMYLCASRSYSGRAGTGELFFGEGSRLTVL.

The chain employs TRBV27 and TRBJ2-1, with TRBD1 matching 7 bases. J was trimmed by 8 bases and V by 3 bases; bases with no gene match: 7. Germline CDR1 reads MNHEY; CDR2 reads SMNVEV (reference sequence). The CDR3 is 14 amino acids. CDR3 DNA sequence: TGTGCCAGCAGTTTGCACAGGGGAGCCTATGAGCAGTTCTTC. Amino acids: CASSLHRGAYEQFF.

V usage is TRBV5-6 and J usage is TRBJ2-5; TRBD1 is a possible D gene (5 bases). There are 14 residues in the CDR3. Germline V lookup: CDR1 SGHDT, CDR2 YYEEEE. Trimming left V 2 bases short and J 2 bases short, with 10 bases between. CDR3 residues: CASSFRQSQETQYF. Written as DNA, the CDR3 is TGTGCCAGCAGCTTCAGACAGTCACAAGAGACCCAGTACTTC. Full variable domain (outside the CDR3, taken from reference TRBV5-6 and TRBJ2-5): DAGVTQSPTHLIKTRGQQVTLRCSPKSGHDTVSWYQQALGQGPQFIFQYYEEEERQRGNFPDRFSGHQFPNYSSELNVNALLLGDSALYLCASSFRQSQETQYFGPGTRLLVL.

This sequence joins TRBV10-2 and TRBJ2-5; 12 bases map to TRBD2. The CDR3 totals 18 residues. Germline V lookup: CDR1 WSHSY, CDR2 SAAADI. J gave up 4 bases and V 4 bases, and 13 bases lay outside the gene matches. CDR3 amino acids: CASSAHGDTGLAGETQYF. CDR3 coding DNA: TGCGCCAGCAGTGCCCATGGAGACACGGGACTAGCGGGAGAGACCCAGTACTTC.

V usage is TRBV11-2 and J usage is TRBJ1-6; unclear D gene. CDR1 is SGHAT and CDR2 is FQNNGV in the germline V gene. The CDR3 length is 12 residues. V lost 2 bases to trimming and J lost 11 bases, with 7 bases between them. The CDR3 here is CASSLNTPPLHF. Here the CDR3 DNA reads TGTGCCAGCAGCTTAAACACCCCACCCCTCCACTTT.

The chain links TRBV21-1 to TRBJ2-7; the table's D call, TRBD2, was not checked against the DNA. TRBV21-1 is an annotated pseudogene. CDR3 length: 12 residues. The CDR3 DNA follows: TGTGCCAGCAGCAAGCGGGGGCACGAGCAGTACTTC. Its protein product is CASSKRGHEQYF.

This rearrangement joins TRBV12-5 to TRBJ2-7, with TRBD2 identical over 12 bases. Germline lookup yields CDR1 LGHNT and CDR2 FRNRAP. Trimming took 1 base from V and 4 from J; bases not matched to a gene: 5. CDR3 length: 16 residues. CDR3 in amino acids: CASGLATSGGSYEQYF. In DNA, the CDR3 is TGTGCTAGTGGTTTGGCGACTAGCGGGGGTTCGTACGAGCAGTACTTC.

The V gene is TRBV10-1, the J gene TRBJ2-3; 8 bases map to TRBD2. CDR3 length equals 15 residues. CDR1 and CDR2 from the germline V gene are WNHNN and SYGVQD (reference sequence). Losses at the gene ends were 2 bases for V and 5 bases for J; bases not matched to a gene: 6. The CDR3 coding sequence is TGCGCCAGCAGTGAGACCGGGAGGGAAAAAGATACGCAGTATTTT. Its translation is CASSETGREKDTQYF.

CDR3 DNA sequence: TGTGCCAGCAGCTTAGTGGGTAGCGGGAGCACAGATACGCAGTATTTT. Its protein product is CASSLVGSGSTDTQYF. The chain combines TRBV7-2 with TRBJ2-3; 7 bases map to TRBD2. Per the germline V gene, CDR1 is SGHTA and CDR2 is FQGNSA. V shed 1 base, J shed 0 bases, and the junction held 4 bases outside the gene matches. There are 16 residues in the CDR3.

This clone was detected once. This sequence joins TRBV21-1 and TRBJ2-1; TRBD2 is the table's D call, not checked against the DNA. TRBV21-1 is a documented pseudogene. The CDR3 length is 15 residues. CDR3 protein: CASTGTSGRDNEQFF. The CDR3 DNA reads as TGTGCCAGCACCGGGACTAGCGGGAGAGACAATGAGCAGTTCTTC.

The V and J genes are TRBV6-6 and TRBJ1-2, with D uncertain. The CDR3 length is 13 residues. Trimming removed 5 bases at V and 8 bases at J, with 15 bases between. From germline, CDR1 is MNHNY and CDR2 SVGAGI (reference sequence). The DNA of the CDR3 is TGTGCCAGCAGTCCCACCCAGGAAAGCGGCTACACCTTC. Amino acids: CASSPTQESGYTF.